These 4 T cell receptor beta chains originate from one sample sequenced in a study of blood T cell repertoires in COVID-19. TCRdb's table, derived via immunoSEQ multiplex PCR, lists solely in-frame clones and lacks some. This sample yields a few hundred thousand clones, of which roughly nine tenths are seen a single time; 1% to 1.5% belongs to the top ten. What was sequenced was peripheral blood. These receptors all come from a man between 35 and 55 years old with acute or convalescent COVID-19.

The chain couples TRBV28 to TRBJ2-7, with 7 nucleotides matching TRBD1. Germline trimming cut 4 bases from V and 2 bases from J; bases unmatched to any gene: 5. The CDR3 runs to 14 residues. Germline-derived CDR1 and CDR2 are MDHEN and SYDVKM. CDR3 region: CASSSTGATYEQYF. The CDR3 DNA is TGTGCCAGCAGTTCAACAGGGGCAACCTACGAGCAGTACTTC.

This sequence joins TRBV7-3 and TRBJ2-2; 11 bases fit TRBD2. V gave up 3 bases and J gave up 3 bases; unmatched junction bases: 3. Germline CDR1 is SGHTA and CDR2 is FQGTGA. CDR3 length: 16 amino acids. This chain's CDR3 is CASSFGTSGYTGELFF. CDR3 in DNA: TGTGCCAGCAGCTTCGGGACTAGCGGATACACCGGGGAGCTGTTTTTT.

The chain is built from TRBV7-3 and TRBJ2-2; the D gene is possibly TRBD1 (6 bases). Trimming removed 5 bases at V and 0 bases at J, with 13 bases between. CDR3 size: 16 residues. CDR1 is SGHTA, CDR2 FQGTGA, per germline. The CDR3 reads CASSRRTETNTGELFF. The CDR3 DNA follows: TGTGCCAGCAGCCGCCGGACAGAGACGAACACCGGGGAGCTGTTTTTT.

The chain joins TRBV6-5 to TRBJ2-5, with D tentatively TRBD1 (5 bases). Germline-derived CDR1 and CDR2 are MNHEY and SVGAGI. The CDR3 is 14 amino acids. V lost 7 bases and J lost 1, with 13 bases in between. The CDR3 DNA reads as TGTGCCAGCACCCCCAGGGATATCCAAGAGACCCAGTACTTC. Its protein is CASTPRDIQETQYF.